The text below deals with one TCR beta chain. This clone was seen a few times. The antigen this receptor binds is unknown. No much larger clonotype is one base removed from it; base qualities were not supplied. The collaborating institutions used their own protocols to collect whole blood in K2EDTA tubes. For TCRbeta analysis, collaborators shipped samples as frozen whole blood, isolated PBMCs, or DNA extracted from either of those sample types. The record originates from a study of blood T cell repertoires in COVID-19 (dated by TCRdb to 2018 to 2020). Background for the entire study: The collaborator samples originated in the United States, Italy and Spain and spanned the acute and convalescent phases of COVID-19. The material from the prospective study consisted of cDNA or gDNA derived from T cells, B-cell-depleted T cells, or PBMCs. Subjects who had been exposed to COVID-19, were actively infected with it, or had recovered from it provided the deeply sampled blood TCRbeta repertoires that made up the dataset. A freely available public database, intended as a resource for researchers studying the immune response to SARS-CoV-2, is where the repertoires were released. The samples were drawn from the first 160 participants of the ongoing ImmuneRACE study and from 1,254 subjects provided by 6 global collaborators. Sample metadata almost always included a de-identified subject ID, COVID-19 status, age in years and sex. Where HLA class I and class II types were available, the types were taken from metadata supplied by the sample provider, not from assay-based typing.

V has 10 bases trimmed and J has 3 bases trimmed; junction bases matching no gene number 4. From a lookup of the germline V gene, CDR1 and CDR2 are KGHDR and SFDVKD. The CDR3 goes from the cysteine to the phenylalanine over 14 residues. Only the CDR3 DNA stays, 42 bases, in frame from base 1. TCRbeta CDR3 regions were amplified from genomic DNA by means of the immunoSEQ Assay, a bias-controlled multiplex PCR. The original pipeline was this. Nucleated cell counts per sample were estimated from amplification of reference gene primers within the assay. To quantify the absolute abundance of each unique TCRbeta CDR3 rearrangement, sequence reads were collapsed and filtered. Productive Simpson clonality was computed per sample as the square root of Simpson's diversity index over productive rearrangements. This immuneACCESS table, as held by TCRdb, lists in-frame sequences with V and J called but not all clones. Of the missing ones, under half trace to an unresolved V gene in checked studies; the others have no known cause. The V and J calls and clone size come from that table; D and trimming were worked out from the DNA. This sample holds 70,000 to 100,000 clones; 80% to 90% were observed only once. Around 8.1% of the sample is held by the ten biggest clonotypes.

The study at large found these results: The amount of clinical and demographic metadata varied by source and participant and was provided uncurated.

The sequence came from a woman aged 65 to 85 with acute or convalescent COVID-19. The rearranged chain carries TRBV24-1 and TRBJ2-2; the junction holds 10 bases that match TRBD1. The specimen sequenced was peripheral blood. The nucleotides are TGTGCCACGACCGGGACAGGGGACACCGGGGAGCTGTTTTTT. The translation is CATTGTGDTGELFF.